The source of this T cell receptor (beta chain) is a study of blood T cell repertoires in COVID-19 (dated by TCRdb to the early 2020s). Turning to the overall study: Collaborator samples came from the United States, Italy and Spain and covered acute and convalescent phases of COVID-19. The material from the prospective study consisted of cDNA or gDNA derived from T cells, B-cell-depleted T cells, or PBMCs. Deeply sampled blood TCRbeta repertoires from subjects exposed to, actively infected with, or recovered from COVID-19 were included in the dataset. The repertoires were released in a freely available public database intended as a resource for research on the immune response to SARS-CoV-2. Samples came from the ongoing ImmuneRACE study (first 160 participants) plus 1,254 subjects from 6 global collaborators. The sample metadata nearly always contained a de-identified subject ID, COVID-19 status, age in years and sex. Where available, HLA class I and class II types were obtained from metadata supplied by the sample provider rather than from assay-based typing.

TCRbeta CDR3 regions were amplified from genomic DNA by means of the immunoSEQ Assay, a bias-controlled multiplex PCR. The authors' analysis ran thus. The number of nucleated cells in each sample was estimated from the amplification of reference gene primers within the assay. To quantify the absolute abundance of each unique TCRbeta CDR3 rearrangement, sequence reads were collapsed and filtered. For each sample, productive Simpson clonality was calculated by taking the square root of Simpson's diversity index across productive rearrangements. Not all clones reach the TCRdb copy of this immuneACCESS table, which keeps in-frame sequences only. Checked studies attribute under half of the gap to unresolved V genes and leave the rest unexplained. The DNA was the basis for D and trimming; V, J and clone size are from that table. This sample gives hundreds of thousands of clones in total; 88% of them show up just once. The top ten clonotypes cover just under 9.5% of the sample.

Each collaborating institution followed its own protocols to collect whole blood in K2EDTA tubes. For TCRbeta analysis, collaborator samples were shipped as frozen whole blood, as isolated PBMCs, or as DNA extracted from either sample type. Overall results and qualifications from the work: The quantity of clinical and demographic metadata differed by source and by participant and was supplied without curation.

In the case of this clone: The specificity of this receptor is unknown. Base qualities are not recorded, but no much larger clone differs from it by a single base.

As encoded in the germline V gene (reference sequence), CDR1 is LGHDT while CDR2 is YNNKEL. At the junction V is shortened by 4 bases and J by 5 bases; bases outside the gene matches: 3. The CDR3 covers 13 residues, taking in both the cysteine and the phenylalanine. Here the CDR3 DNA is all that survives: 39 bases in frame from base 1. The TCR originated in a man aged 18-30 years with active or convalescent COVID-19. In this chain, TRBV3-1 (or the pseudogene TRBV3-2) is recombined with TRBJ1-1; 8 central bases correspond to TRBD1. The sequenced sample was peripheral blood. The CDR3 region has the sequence CASSRTGRTEAFF. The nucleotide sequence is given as TGTGCCAGCAGCCGGACAGGGCGGACTGAAGCTTTCTTT.